Listed here are 10 T cell receptor beta chains from one sample, sequenced in a study of T cell responses to AZD1222 COVID-19 vaccine. The table came from immunoSEQ multiplex PCR; TCRdb's copy has only in-frame clones and leaves some out. The data contain approximately 110,000 clones, about 90% of them singletons. Sequenced here: peripheral blood, sampled 28 days after the second AZD1222 dose. The receptors stem from an adult who received the AZD1222 COVID-19 vaccine.

The rearrangement uses TRBV20-1 and TRBJ1-5; D not resolved. The CDR3 is made up of 13 amino acids. The V end was cut by 3 bases, the J end by 0 bases, with 6 bases between. CDR1 is DFQATT and CDR2 is SNEGSKA in the germline V gene (reference sequence). This CDR3 is CSASQYSNQPQHF. The CDR3 DNA follows: TGCAGTGCTAGTCAGTATAGCAATCAGCCCCAGCATTTT.

This chain connects TRBV7-2 to TRBJ2-3; D unresolved. Per the germline V gene, CDR1 is SGHTA and CDR2 is FQGNSA. The CDR3 is made up of 14 amino acids. Trimming stripped 1 base from V and 0 bases from J, with 5 bases between. The CDR3 bases are TGTGCCAGCAGCTTAGAGAGGAGCACAGATACGCAGTATTTT. Protein product: CASSLERSTDTQYF. The whole variable domain, filled in from reference TRBV7-2 and TRBJ2-3, reads GAGVSQSPSNKVTEKGKDVELRCDPISGHTALYWYRQSLGQGLEFLIYFQGNSAPDKSGLPSDRFSAERTGGSVSTLTIQRTQQEDSAVYLCASSLERSTDTQYFGPGTRLTVL.

The chain uses TRBV2 and TRBJ2-7, with 10 nucleotides matching TRBD2. V gave up 5 bases and J gave up 2 bases; unmatched junction bases: 3. CDR3 length: 14 residues. CDR1 and CDR2 (germline): SNHLY, FYNNEI. This CDR3 is CASSPSGRAYEQYF. CDR3 nucleotide sequence: TGTGCCAGCAGTCCGAGCGGGAGGGCCTACGAGCAGTACTTC. Drawing the rest from reference TRBV2 and TRBJ2-7, the complete variable domain is EPEVTQTPSHQVTQMGQEVILRCVPISNHLYFYWYRQILGQKVEFLVSFYNNEISEKSEIFDDQFSVERPDGSNFTLKIRSTKLEDSAMYFCASSPSGRAYEQYFGPGTRLTVT.

The chain joins TRBV9 to TRBJ2-1, with 8 bases lining up with TRBD2. This CDR3 is built from 15 residues. Per the germline V gene, CDR1 is SGDLS and CDR2 is YYNGEE. Unmatched junction bases numbered 4, after V lost 0 bases and J lost 5 bases. This chain's CDR3 is CASSVAWREDNEQFF. The CDR3 DNA sequence: TGTGCCAGCAGCGTAGCCTGGCGGGAGGACAATGAGCAGTTCTTC.

V is TRBV7-2 and J is TRBJ1-1; no firm D call. The CDR3 runs 13 residues. The germline CDR1 and CDR2 sequences are SGHTA and FQGNSA. V shed 2 bases and J shed 4 bases, with 8 bases lying between them. Here the CDR3 DNA reads TGTGCCAGCAGCTTAATAGAATTCACTGAAGCTTTCTTT. Translated: CASSLIEFTEAFF.

The chain recombines TRBV11-1 with TRBJ2-2; the match to TRBD2 covers 9 bases. The CDR3 runs to 12 residues. Unmatched junction bases numbered 3, after V lost 11 bases and J lost 5 bases. In germline, CDR1 is SGHAT, CDR2 FQDESV (reference sequence). The CDR3 spells CAAAGGTGELFF. The CDR3 DNA reads as TGTGCCGCAGCGGGGGGAACCGGGGAGCTGTTTTTT.

This clone was seen a handful of times. This rearrangement joins TRBV7-2 to TRBJ1-6; TRBD1 aligns across 7 bases. The CDR3 has 14 residues. Germline values: CDR1 SGHTA, CDR2 FQGNSA. J gave up 6 bases and V 6 bases, and 5 bases lay outside the gene matches. In DNA, the CDR3 is TGTGCCAGCAGGGACGGGACAGCTAATTCACCCCTCCACTTT. It specifies CASRDGTANSPLHF.

V is TRBV10-2 and J is TRBJ2-1; D remains ambiguous. The germline CDR1 and CDR2 sequences are WSHSY and SAAADI. Deletions cut 10 bases from V and 0 bases from J, with 16 bases between. The CDR3 length is 15 residues. For the CDR3, the DNA is TGCGCCATCCTATCACAGTCCAGCTCCTACAATGAGCAGTTCTTC. Protein sequence: CAILSQSSSYNEQFF.

V gene TRBV7-2 combines with J gene TRBJ2-2; the D is unclear. Trimming took 5 bases from V and 0 from J, leaving 10 bases between them. Germline V gene lookup returns CDR1 SGHTA and CDR2 FQGNSA. The CDR3 length is 15 residues. The CDR3 DNA sequence: TGTGCCAGCAGCCTCGGAAGGGCGAACACCGGGGAGCTGTTTTTT. This gives the protein CASSLGRANTGELFF.

The rearrangement uses TRBV27 and TRBJ1-1; 7 positions agree with TRBD1. In germline, CDR1 is MNHEY, CDR2 SMNVEV (reference sequence). The CDR3 contains 15 residues. Losses at the gene ends were 4 bases for V and 6 bases for J; bases not matched to a gene: 11. CDR3 region: CASSSPTGRLAEAFF. CDR3 bases: TGTGCCAGCAGTTCCCCGACAGGGAGGCTCGCTGAAGCTTTCTTT.